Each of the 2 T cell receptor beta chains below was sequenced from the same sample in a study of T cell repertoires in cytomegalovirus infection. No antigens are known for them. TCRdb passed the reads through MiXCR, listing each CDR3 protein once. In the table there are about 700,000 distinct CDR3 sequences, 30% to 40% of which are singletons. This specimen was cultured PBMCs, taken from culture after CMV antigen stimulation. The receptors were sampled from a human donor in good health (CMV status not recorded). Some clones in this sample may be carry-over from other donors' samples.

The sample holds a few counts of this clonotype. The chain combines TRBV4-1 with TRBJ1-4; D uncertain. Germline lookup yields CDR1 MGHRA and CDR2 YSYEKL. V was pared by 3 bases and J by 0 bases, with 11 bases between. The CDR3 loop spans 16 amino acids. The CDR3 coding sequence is TGCGCCAGCAGCCACGGAGGAGACGCAACTAATGAAAAACTGTTTTTT. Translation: CASSHGGDATNEKLFF.

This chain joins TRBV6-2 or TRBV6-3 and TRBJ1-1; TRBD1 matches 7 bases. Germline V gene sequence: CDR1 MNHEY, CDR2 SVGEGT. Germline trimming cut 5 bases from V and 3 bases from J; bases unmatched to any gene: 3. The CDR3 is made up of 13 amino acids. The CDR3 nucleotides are TGTGCCAGCAGTGCCCAGGGGGACACTGAAGCTTTCTTT. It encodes CASSAQGDTEAFF.